This T cell receptor (beta chain) derives from a study of T cell changes during pregnancy in multiple sclerosis. Only in-frame clones appear in the TCRdb table, and some are missing; sequencing was by immunoSEQ multiplex PCR. The table shows more than 70,000 clones, with roughly 90% occurring only once. This CDR3 has 11 residues. Trimming stripped 7 bases from V and 0 bases from J, with 4 bases between. CDR1 is MNHEY and CDR2 is SVGAGI in the germline V gene. V is TRBV6-5 and J is TRBJ2-7; D unresolved. This TCR was sampled from a female donor with multiple sclerosis, enrolled in a pregnancy study. Sequencing was performed on peripheral blood, taken before pregnancy. The CDR3 DNA is TGTGCCAGCATGAGCTCCTACGAGCAGTACTTC. Translating gives CASMSSYEQYF.